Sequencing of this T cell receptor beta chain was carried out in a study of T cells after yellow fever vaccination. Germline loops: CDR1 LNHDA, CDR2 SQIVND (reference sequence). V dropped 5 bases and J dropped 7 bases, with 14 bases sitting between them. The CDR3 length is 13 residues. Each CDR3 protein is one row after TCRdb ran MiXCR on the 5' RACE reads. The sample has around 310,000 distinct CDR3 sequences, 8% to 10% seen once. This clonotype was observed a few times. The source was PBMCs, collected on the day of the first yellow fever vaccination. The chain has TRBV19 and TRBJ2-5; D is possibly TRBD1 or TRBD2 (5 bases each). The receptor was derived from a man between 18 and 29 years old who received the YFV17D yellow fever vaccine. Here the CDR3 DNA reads TGTGCCAGTAGTGAGGGGACCCCGGGGACCCAGTACTTC. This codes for CASSEGTPGTQYF.